The sequence of this T cell receptor (beta chain) was determined in a study of blood T cell repertoires in COVID-19. Study overall: Donors in the United States, Italy and Spain gave samples during acute or convalescent COVID-19. The analysed material was cDNA or gDNA that came from T cells, B-cell-depleted T cells, or PBMCs.

Authors' methods: Researchers report that nucleated cell counts were estimated from reference gene primer amplification. Clones were sequenced by immunoSEQ multiplex PCR, and TCRdb holds only the in-frame ones, with some missing. V and J calls plus clone size are reproduced from that table; the DNA served to infer D and trimming. Of about 140,000 clones detected, roughly 85% appear once; the ten largest clones hold about 2.9%. The V gene end was trimmed by 3 bases and the J gene end by 10 bases; junction bases not matched to a gene: 7. The CDR3 totals 15 residues. The germline CDR1 and CDR2 sequences are LNHNV and YYDKDF (reference sequence).

This clonotype originated in a man in his fifties or sixties with acute or convalescent COVID-19. The chain couples TRBV15 to TRBJ1-6, with TRBD1 matching over 9 bases. Sequences were obtained from peripheral blood. In DNA form, the CDR3 reads TGTGCCACCAGCAGGGACAGGGGCCCTGGATCACCCCTCCACTTT. This gives the protein CATSRDRGPGSPLHF. The whole variable domain, remainder taken from reference TRBV15 and TRBJ1-6, is DAMVIQNPRYQVTQFGKPVTLSCSQTLNHNVMYWYQQKSSQAPKLLFHYYDKDFNNEADTPDNFQSRRPNTSFCFLDIRSPGLGDTAMYLCATSRDRGPGSPLHFGNGTRLTVT.